This T cell receptor beta chain is from a study of blood T cell repertoires in COVID-19. Across the whole study: The cDNA or gDNA used as material had been derived from T cells, B-cell-depleted T cells, or PBMCs.

The CDR3 runs 12 residues. The germline V gene has CDR1 GTSNPN and CDR2 SVGIG (reference sequence). Trimming took 2 bases from V and 4 from J, leaving 8 bases between them. Method: immunoSEQ multiplex PCR; TCRdb's copy keeps in-frame clones and lacks some. This sample yields roughly 43,000 clones, of which approximately 80% are seen a single time; roughly 48% belongs to the top ten. This clonotype was obtained from a woman aged 80 or over with acute or convalescent COVID-19. Material for sequencing was peripheral blood. The chain recombines TRBV30 with TRBJ1-1; D might be TRBD1 (5 bases). The CDR3 sequence is CAWSPQGTEAFF. The CDR3 region has the DNA TGTGCCTGGAGTCCCCAGGGCACTGAAGCTTTCTTT.